The 11 T cell receptor beta chains given below trace back to one sample, sequenced in a study of synovial regulatory T cells in juvenile arthritis. Some clones are missing from TCRdb's copy, which holds only in-frame ones; the method was immunoSEQ multiplex PCR. The sample features over 9,000 clones, with about 2.1% in its top ten. Sample: Treg cells from blood. The subset here: remaining (HLA-DR-negative) circulating blood Treg cells. These receptors were obtained from a donor younger than 30 with juvenile idiopathic arthritis.

This chain uses TRBV10-3 with TRBJ2-1; TCRdb's assignment of TRBD2 cannot be checked, as there is no DNA. The germline V gene encodes CDR1 ENHRY and CDR2 SYGVKD. CDR3 length: 13 residues. The nucleotide record is missing. The CDR3 sequence: CAINRGGADEQFF.

The chain recombines TRBV30 with TRBJ1-6. CDR3 length: 13 amino acids. No DNA is listed. Germline V lookup: CDR1 GTSNPN, CDR2 SVGIG (reference sequence). The CDR3 here is CAWNWEVNSPLHF.

The chain is built from TRBV6-5 and TRBJ1-2. This CDR3 has 12 amino acids. Only the protein sequence is given. Per germline, CDR1 MNHEY and CDR2 SVGAGI. The chain's CDR3 is CASSKIPYGYTF.

J is TRBJ2-2 and V is TRBV6-5; without DNA, the TCRdb call of TRBD1 cannot be checked. CDR1 and CDR2 from the germline V gene are MNHEY and SVGAGI. The CDR3 spans 15 residues. A DNA sequence was not provided. This CDR3 reads CASRLQGIVGGELFF.

The chain combines TRBV18 with TRBJ2-1; the TCRdb D gene call, TRBD1, has no DNA to confirm it. The CDR3 runs 16 residues. DNA for this receptor is not on file. Germline lookup yields CDR1 KGHSH and CDR2 LQKENI. The CDR3 reads CASSPATGDKWDEQFF.

V is TRBV7-2 and J is TRBJ2-7; TCRdb's D gene call, TRBD2, goes unchecked for lack of DNA. This CDR3 is built from 14 residues. No DNA is recorded. CDR1 and CDR2 (germline): SGHTA, FQGNSA. The CDR3 loop reads CASSAVRGAWEQYF.

This sequence joins TRBV6-1 and TRBJ2-5; TCRdb indicates TRBD1, and absent DNA this call remains unverified. The CDR3 extends over 16 amino acids. No DNA sequence was recorded. CDR1 is MNHNS and CDR2 is SASEGT in the germline V gene. This CDR3 reads CASSELKGQGAETQYF.

The genes are TRBV5-5 and TRBJ1-4. From germline, CDR1 is SGHKS and CDR2 YYEKEE (reference sequence). The CDR3 has 15 residues. No DNA was logged. The CDR3 region is CASSLGGVQDEKLFF.

This clone is deemed medium-sized (0.01 to 0.1%) by its frequency. The chain combines TRBV27 with TRBJ2-3; the TCRdb D gene call, TRBD1, has no DNA to confirm it. Germline V gene data show CDR1 as MNHEY and CDR2 as SMNVEV (reference sequence). The CDR3 length is 15 residues. Only the protein is available. CDR3 amino acids: CASSLRSQGGDTQYF.

In terms of frequency, this clone is medium-sized. The chain employs TRBV11-2 and TRBJ2-7; TCRdb picks TRBD1, but there is no DNA to check that call. The CDR3 is 14 residues long. DNA is not on record. Germline loops: CDR1 SGHAT, CDR2 FQNNGV. CDR3 in amino acids: CASSHWDSHYEQYF.

The rearrangement links TRBV30 to TRBJ2-7. CDR1 and CDR2 (germline): GTSNPN, SVGIG (reference sequence). The CDR3 totals 10 residues. No coding sequence is recorded. CDR3 loop: CAPYGWPAYF.